This TCR beta chain comes out of a study of beta chain features in type 1 diabetes. In this sample, this clone turned up a few times. The target antigen is unknown. A sort by CD45RO/CCR7/CD25/CD127/CD95/CD27 yielded CD4+ naive, central memory, regulatory and stem cell-like memory cells. Germline V gene sequence: CDR1 LGHNA, CDR2 YNFKEQ. The length of the CDR3 is 17 residues. Trimming took 1 base from V and 5 from J; bases not matched to a gene: 9. Reverse transcribing all isolated RNA meant expressed TCRB transcripts were sequenced. Data came from immunoSEQ multiplex PCR; TCRdb stores just in-frame clones and leaves some out. The data show 300,000 to 350,000 clones, with roughly 13% seen just once and roughly 0.015% held by the top ten. The study's findings and limits: Shorter TCRB CDR3s, moderately but significantly so, marked every one of the four CD4+ subsets in Type 1 diabetes patients.

Sequenced material: naive CD4+ T cells from blood. This clonotype was sampled from a woman aged 18-29 years with type 1 diabetes. This chain links TRBV4-2 with TRBJ2-1; TRBD2 matches at 9 bases. The CDR3, as DNA: TGTGCCAGCAGCCAAGGGTACGGCGGGAGGGTCGACAATGAGCAGTTCTTC. Its protein is CASSQGYGGRVDNEQFF.